The 27 T cell receptor beta chains listed next were all sequenced from one sample in a study of CD8+ T cells in alopecia areata. Regarding treatment: oral pan-JAK inhibitor, 5-10 mg twice daily. Reverse transcribed after extraction, RNA yielded cDNA as the sequencing template. The table came from immunoSEQ multiplex PCR; TCRdb's copy has only in-frame clones and leaves some out. The repertoire consists of tens of thousands of clones, with about half occurring once and the leading ten covering about 20%. The specimen was CD8+ T cells sorted from blood, collected at approximately week 37, from a patient treated with tofacitinib. The source is a human donor with alopecia areata.

The V call is TRBV27, the J call TRBJ2-2, with 7 bases fitting TRBD2. The CDR3 contains 17 residues. With V trimmed by 5 bases and J by 4 bases, 13 bases remained unmatched. Germline CDR1 is MNHEY and CDR2 is SMNVEV (reference sequence). The CDR3 nucleotides are TGTGCCAGCAGTACCTCTCTAGCGGACCTCGCCACCGGGGAGCTGTTTTTT. It codes for CASSTSLADLATGELFF.

The CDR3 DNA reads TGCGCCAGCAGCCAAGAAACTTCCGAGAGCTACGAGCAGTACTTC. This sequence encodes CASSQETSESYEQYF. V is TRBV4-1 and J is TRBJ2-7; D remains unclear. Germline V lookup: CDR1 MGHRA, CDR2 YSYEKL. The V end lost 0 bases, the J end lost 3 bases, and 12 bases lay between the germline ends. The CDR3 spans 15 residues.

This clone was observed a few times. The rearrangement uses TRBV9 and TRBJ2-7; 10 bases agree with TRBD1. V lost 2 bases, J lost 5 bases, and 7 bases stayed unmatched. Germline CDR1 and CDR2: SGDLS and YYNGEE. The CDR3 extends over 15 amino acids. In nucleotides, the CDR3 is TGTGCCAGCAGCGTTTACGACAGGGGGCAGGACGAGCAGTACTTC. Its translation is CASSVYDRGQDEQYF. The whole variable domain, remainder taken from reference TRBV9 and TRBJ2-7, is DSGVTQTPKHLITATGQRVTLRCSPRSGDLSVYWYQQSLDQGLQFLIQYYNGEERAKGNILERFSAQQFPDLHSELNLSSLELGDSALYFCASSVYDRGQDEQYFGPGTRLTVT.

Only a few counts were recorded for this clone. The CDR3 nucleotides are TGTGCCAGCAGCTTAGGCCCGCTAACTGAAGCTTTCTTT. It encodes CASSLGPLTEAFF. The chain carries TRBV11-2 and TRBJ1-1; the D is unclear. Germline CDR1 is SGHAT and CDR2 is FQNNGV. The CDR3 contains 13 residues. V was trimmed by 1 base and J by 5 bases, leaving 8 bases between them.

This clone was picked up many times. This chain connects TRBV4-3 to TRBJ2-5; either TRBD1 or TRBD2 may fit D (5 bases each). This CDR3 region has 15 residues. Germline V gene data show CDR1 as LGHNA and CDR2 as YSLEER. V lost 0 bases and J 6 bases, leaving 14 bases between the germline ends. Here the CDR3 reads CASSQDLGDYQTQYF. The CDR3 DNA is TGCGCCAGCAGCCAAGATCTGGGGGATTACCAGACCCAGTACTTC.

The sample holds one count of this clone. The chain has TRBV18 and TRBJ2-7; D perhaps matches TRBD2 (5 bases). The CDR3 sequence is 16 residues long. Trimming shortened V by 2 bases and J by 2 bases, and 16 bases separated the two germline ends. Germline CDR1 reads KGHSH; CDR2 reads LQKENI. The CDR3 spells CASSPAGRTLPYEQYF. Here the CDR3 DNA reads TGTGCCAGCTCACCAGCGGGCCGGACTCTGCCCTACGAGCAGTACTTC.

This clone turned up a few times. The rearrangement joins TRBV29-1 to TRBJ2-7; TRBD1 might be the D (6 bases). Trimming stripped 6 bases from V and 2 bases from J, with 17 bases between. CDR3 length: 14 amino acids. Per germline, CDR1 SQVTM and CDR2 ANQGSEA. CDR3 residues: CSVRGGGGTYEQYF. Written as DNA, the CDR3 is TGCAGCGTACGTGGGGGCGGCGGAACCTACGAGCAGTACTTC.

This clone was observed a handful of times. The rearrangement links TRBV7-2 to TRBJ2-5; the match to TRBD1 covers 8 bases. V trimming: 5 bases; J trimming: 5 bases; junction bases outside the gene matches: 10. There are 15 residues in the CDR3. Germline CDR1 and CDR2: SGHTA and FQGNSA. CDR3 sequence reads: CASSTGTGTYETQYF. For the CDR3, the DNA is TGTGCCAGCAGCACCGGGACAGGCACTTATGAGACCCAGTACTTC.

The chain is built from TRBV2 and TRBJ2-1; perhaps TRBD2 as D (6 bases). The germline CDR1 and CDR2 sequences are SNHLY and FYNNEI. CDR3 length equals 16 residues. Trimming removed 2 bases at V and 7 bases at J, with 18 bases between. The chain's CDR3 is CASSEYFGGTTNEQFF. CDR3 nucleotides: TGTGCCAGCAGTGAATACTTTGGCGGGACCACTAATGAGCAGTTCTTC.

The J gene is TRBJ1-1, the V gene TRBV5-6; no clear D gene. V was clipped by 1 base and J by 3 bases, with 10 bases between them. The germline V gene encodes CDR1 SGHDT and CDR2 YYEEEE. The CDR3 is 14 residues long. The CDR3 loop reads CASSLTPRDTEAFF. In DNA, the CDR3 is TGTGCCAGCAGCTTGACCCCCCGGGACACTGAAGCTTTCTTT.

This clone was picked up a small number of times. This rearrangement joins TRBV2 to TRBJ1-2, with D tentatively TRBD1 (6 bases). CDR3 size: 14 residues. CDR1 is SNHLY, CDR2 FYNNEI, per germline. V was clipped by 4 bases and J by 8 bases, with 17 bases between them. This CDR3 reads CASSAGRGQEGYTF. The CDR3 DNA reads as TGTGCCAGCAGTGCGGGCAGGGGCCAGGAGGGCTACACCTTC.

This clone was counted between two and nine times. The chain is built from TRBV14 and TRBJ2-5, with D perhaps matching TRBD2 (6 bases). V lost 5 bases and J lost 3, with 13 bases in between. The CDR3 runs 14 residues. Germline V gene data show CDR1 as SGHDN and CDR2 as FVKESK. The CDR3 reads CASSSRDGKETQYF. Written as DNA, the CDR3 is TGTGCCAGCAGCTCGCGGGACGGGAAAGAGACCCAGTACTTC.

The CDR3 loop reads CASSERSGSFYNEQFF. The CDR3 DNA sequence: TGTGCCAGCAGTGAACGGAGCGGGAGTTTCTACAATGAGCAGTTCTTC. The chain links TRBV6-1 to TRBJ2-1, with 8 positions matching TRBD2. V gave up 2 bases and J gave up 3 bases; unmatched junction bases: 6. CDR1 and CDR2 (germline): MNHNS, SASEGT. The CDR3 spans 16 residues.

This clone was observed a few times. The rearrangement links TRBV30 to TRBJ1-1, with D maybe TRBD1 (6 bases). This CDR3 is built from 15 residues. V lost 5 bases, J lost 3 bases, and 19 bases lay in between. Germline loops: CDR1 GTSNPN, CDR2 SVGIG (reference sequence). The CDR3 reads CAWLGGGDTDTEAFF. CDR3 nucleotide sequence: TGTGCCTGGCTCGGGGGTGGGGACACGGACACTGAAGCTTTCTTT.

The chain uses TRBV11-2 and TRBJ2-3, with D possibly being TRBD2 (6 bases). Trimming took off 5 bases at V and 1 base at J, with 13 bases between the two ends. The CDR3 runs 15 residues. CDR1 and CDR2 (germline): SGHAT, FQNNGV. DNA for the CDR3: TGTGCCAGCAGCCCCGAGGGCGGGGGCACAGATACGCAGTATTTT. The encoded protein is CASSPEGGGTDTQYF.

This clone was picked up a small number of times. J is TRBJ1-1 and V is TRBV30, with 8 bases lining up with TRBD1. This CDR3 region has 12 residues. The germline V gene has CDR1 GTSNPN and CDR2 SVGIG (reference sequence). V was clipped by 4 bases and J by 11 bases; unmatched bases: 9. The CDR3 protein is CAWNYGRGQAFF. CDR3 nucleotide sequence: TGTGCCTGGAACTACGGCAGGGGGCAGGCTTTCTTT. The whole variable domain, filled in from reference TRBV30 and TRBJ1-1, reads SQTIHQWPATLVQPVGSPLSLECTVEGTSNPNLYWYRQAAGRGLQLLFYSVGIGQISSEVPQNLSASRPQDRQFILSSKKLLLSDSGFYLCAWNYGRGQAFFGQGTRLTVV.

The chain joins TRBV19 to TRBJ2-1; 12 bases map to TRBD2. CDR3 length: 15 residues. CDR1 is LNHDA and CDR2 is SQIVND in the germline V gene (reference sequence). The J segment lost 6 bases and the V segment lost 5 bases, leaving 5 bases of the junction unmatched. Here the CDR3 reads CASSFPGLAGNEQFF. The CDR3 DNA is TGTGCCAGTAGTTTCCCGGGACTAGCGGGCAATGAGCAGTTCTTC.

This clone has more than one count but fewer than ten. The chain's CDR3 is CSVPETADNEQFF. The CDR3 DNA reads TGCAGCGTTCCAGAGACAGCCGACAATGAGCAGTTCTTC. The rearrangement uses TRBV29-1 and TRBJ2-1; the D gene is possibly TRBD1 (5 bases). The CDR3 length is 13 residues. Germline CDR1 reads SQVTM; CDR2 reads ANQGSEA. V was shortened by 5 bases and J by 5 bases, with 13 bases between the two germline ends.

The chain is built from TRBV6-1 and TRBJ2-2; perhaps TRBD1 as D (6 bases). Germline V gene lookup returns CDR1 MNHNS and CDR2 SASEGT. Trimming cost V 10 bases and J 7 bases, with 7 bases left between them. CDR3 size: 10 residues. The CDR3 DNA is TGTGCCATAGGGGGCGGGGAGCTGTTTTTT. It specifies CAIGGGELFF.

This clone was counted between two and nine times. The chain joins TRBV29-1 to TRBJ2-7; 7 bases are a match to TRBD1. CDR1 and CDR2 from the germline V gene are SQVTM and ANQGSEA. This CDR3 contains 12 residues. V lost 5 bases, J lost 4 bases, and 5 bases stayed unmatched. CDR3 sequence reads: CSVLQGNYEQYF. The DNA of the CDR3 is TGCAGCGTTCTACAGGGGAATTACGAGCAGTACTTC.

The J gene is TRBJ2-7, the V gene TRBV7-2; 8 bases agree with TRBD1. This CDR3 contains 14 residues. V lost 7 bases and J lost 5; bases outside the gene matches: 10. From germline, CDR1 is SGHTA and CDR2 FQGNSA. CDR3: CASNSGGVLDEQYF. CDR3 DNA sequence: TGTGCCAGCAACTCAGGGGGCGTCCTCGACGAGCAGTACTTC.

This clone was found a few times. The chain carries TRBV4-1 and TRBJ2-7; 8 bases match TRBD1. The CDR3 is made up of 12 amino acids. V trimming: 5 bases; J trimming: 4 bases; junction bases outside the gene matches: 1. Per the germline V gene, CDR1 is MGHRA and CDR2 is YSYEKL. DNA of the CDR3: TGCGCCAGCAGCGACAGGGGTTACGAGCAGTACTTC. Amino acid sequence: CASSDRGYEQYF.

The table lists this clone with a few counts. This chain connects TRBV4-1 to TRBJ2-4; TRBD2 might be the D (6 bases). Germline V lookup: CDR1 MGHRA, CDR2 YSYEKL. Trimming left V 5 bases short and J 10 bases short, with 9 bases between. This CDR3 is 11 amino acids long. The CDR3 DNA sequence: TGCGCCAGCAGCAATGGGGGGATTCAGTACTTC. Translating gives CASSNGGIQYF.

CDR3 sequence: CSVPGPGSGYTF. The CDR3 bases are TGCAGCGTGCCGGGCCCAGGGAGTGGCTACACCTTC. The rearrangement uses TRBV29-1 and TRBJ1-2, with D maybe TRBD1 (5 bases). CDR3 size: 12 residues. CDR1 and CDR2 from the germline V gene are SQVTM and ANQGSEA. V lost 6 bases, J lost 7 bases, and 15 bases lay in between.

This clone turned up a few times. The chain has TRBV29-1 and TRBJ2-7; no firm D call. V lost 7 bases and J 6 bases, leaving 16 bases between the germline ends. The CDR3 contains 12 residues. From germline, CDR1 is SQVTM and CDR2 ANQGSEA. CDR3 region: CSGVLPPSEQYF. In nucleotides, the CDR3 is TGCAGCGGTGTCCTTCCACCTTCCGAGCAGTACTTC.

The sample holds a few counts of this clone. The gene calls are TRBV5-1 and TRBJ1-5; D remains unclear. Germline lookup yields CDR1 SGHRS and CDR2 YFSETQ. With 1 base removed from V and 5 bases from J, the gap between germline ends came to 13 bases. This CDR3 comprises 15 residues. The CDR3 sequence is CASSLSRDSDQPQHF. The DNA of the CDR3 is TGCGCCAGCAGCTTGTCCCGGGATTCGGATCAGCCCCAGCATTTT.

This clone has only a few counts. The chain uses TRBV7-8 and TRBJ2-3; 10 nucleotides align to TRBD1. The trim removed 4 bases at V and 5 bases at J, leaving 12 bases unmatched. The germline CDR1 and CDR2 sequences are SGHVS and FQNEAQ. The CDR3 totals 17 residues. CDR3 DNA: TGTGCCAGCAGCTCTCGACCCGGGACAGGGGTGGAAGATACGCAGTATTTT. The encoded protein is CASSSRPGTGVEDTQYF. The full variable domain, in which reference TRBV7-8 and TRBJ2-3 provide the parts outside the CDR3, is GAGVSQSPRYKVAKRGQDVALRCDPISGHVSLFWYQQALGQGPEFLTYFQNEAQLDKSGLPSDRFFAERPEGSVSTLKIQRTQQEDSAVYLCASSSRPGTGVEDTQYFGPGTRLTVL.